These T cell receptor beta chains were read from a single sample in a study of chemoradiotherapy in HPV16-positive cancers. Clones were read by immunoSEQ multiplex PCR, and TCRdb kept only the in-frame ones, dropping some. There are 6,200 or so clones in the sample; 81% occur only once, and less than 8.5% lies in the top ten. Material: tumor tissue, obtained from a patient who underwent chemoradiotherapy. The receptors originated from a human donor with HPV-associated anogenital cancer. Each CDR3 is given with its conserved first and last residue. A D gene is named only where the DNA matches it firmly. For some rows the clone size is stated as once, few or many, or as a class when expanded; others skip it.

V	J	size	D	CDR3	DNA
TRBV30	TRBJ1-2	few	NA	CAWRGGTARGYTF	TGTGCCTGGAGGGGAGGGACTGCTAGAGGCTACACCTTC
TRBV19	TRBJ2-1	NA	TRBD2	CASSMGGRLGGNEQFF	TGTGCCAGTAGTATGGGCGGGAGGCTCGGGGGGAATGAGCAGTTCTTC
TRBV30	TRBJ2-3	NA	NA	CAWSVGTDTQYF	TGTGCCTGGAGTGTGGGGACAGATACGCAGTATTTT
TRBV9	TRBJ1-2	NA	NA	CASSVAAQTPLGYTF	TGTGCCAGCAGCGTAGCGGCTCAAACCCCCCTCGGCTACACCTTC
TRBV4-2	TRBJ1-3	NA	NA	CASSQGSGNTIYF	TGTGCCAGCAGCCAGGGGTCTGGAAACACCATATATTTT
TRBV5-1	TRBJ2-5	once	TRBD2	CASSSGLAGVAEEQYF	TGCGCCAGCAGCTCGGGGCTAGCGGGAGTAGCCGAAGAGCAGTACTTC
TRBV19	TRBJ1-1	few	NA	CASTPGWGTEAFF	TGTGCCAGTACCCCCGGATGGGGCACTGAAGCTTTCTTT
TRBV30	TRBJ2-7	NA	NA	CAAGSIYEQYF	TGTGCCGCGGGATCTATCTACGAGCAGTACTTC
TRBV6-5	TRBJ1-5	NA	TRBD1	CASNKGQINQPQHF	TGTGCCAGCAACAAGGGACAGATCAATCAGCCCCAGCATTTT
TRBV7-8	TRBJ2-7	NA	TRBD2	CASRQLAGKAQTYEQYF	TGTGCCAGCAGACAACTAGCGGGAAAAGCCCAAACCTACGAGCAGTACTTC
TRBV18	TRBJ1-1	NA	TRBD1	CASSPRTGSRAEAFF	TGTGCCAGCTCACCCCGGACAGGGTCAAGGGCTGAAGCTTTCTTT
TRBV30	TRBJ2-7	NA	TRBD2	CASTLASGTTYEQYF	TGTGCCTCCACCCTGGCTAGCGGTACCACCTACGAGCAGTACTTC
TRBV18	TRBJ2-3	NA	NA	CASSPRVRGTDTQYF	TGTGCCAGCTCACCAAGAGTACGCGGCACAGATACGCAGTATTTT
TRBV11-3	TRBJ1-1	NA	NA	CASSLKARGGEAFF	TGTGCCAGCAGCTTAAAGGCCAGGGGCGGGGAAGCTTTCTTT
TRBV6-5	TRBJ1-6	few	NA	CASSGRQGNSPLHF	TGTGCCAGCAGTGGTCGGCAGGGTAATTCACCCCTCCACTTT
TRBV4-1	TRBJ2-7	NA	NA	CASSQAAGQSYEQYF	TGCGCCAGCAGCCAAGCCGCCGGGCAGTCCTACGAGCAGTACTTC
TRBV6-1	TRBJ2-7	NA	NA	CASSEAAYEQYF	TGTGCCAGCAGTGAAGCTGCCTACGAGCAGTACTTC
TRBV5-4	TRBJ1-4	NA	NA	CASRKDLIGDEKLFF	TGTGCCAGCAGGAAGGACCTCATAGGGGATGAAAAACTGTTTTTT
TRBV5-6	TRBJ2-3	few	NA	CASSPGTVMGTHHTQYF	TGTGCCAGCTCGCCCGGGACGGTCATGGGAACACACCATACGCAGTATTTT
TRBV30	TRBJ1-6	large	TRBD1	CACQTGESPLHF	TGTGCCTGCCAAACAGGGGAGTCACCCCTCCACTTT
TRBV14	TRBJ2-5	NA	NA	CASSQKETQYF	TGTGCCAGCAGCCAAAAAGAGACCCAGTACTTC
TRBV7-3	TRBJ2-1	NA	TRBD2	CASSLTAPGLAGAEQFF	TGTGCCAGCAGCTTAACGGCCCCGGGACTAGCGGGAGCTGAGCAGTTCTTC
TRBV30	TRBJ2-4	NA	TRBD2	CAWSDIGLAGGQRNIQYF	TGTGCCTGGAGTGACATAGGACTAGCGGGGGGGCAGAGAAACATTCAGTACTTC
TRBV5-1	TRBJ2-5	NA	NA	CASSRGQETQYF	TGCGCCAGCAGCAGAGGCCAAGAGACCCAGTACTTC
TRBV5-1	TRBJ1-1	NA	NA	CASSFSQGRTEAFF	TGCGCCAGCAGCTTCTCACAGGGAAGAACTGAAGCTTTCTTT
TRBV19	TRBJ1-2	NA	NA	CASSPPGRNYGYTF	TGTGCCAGTAGTCCGCCGGGACGTAACTATGGCTACACCTTC
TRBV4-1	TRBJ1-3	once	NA	CASSHDGASGNTIYF	TGCGCCAGCAGCCACGACGGGGCCTCTGGAAACACCATATATTTT
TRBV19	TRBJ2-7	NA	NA	CASRKGLAYEQYF	TGTGCCAGTAGAAAGGGGTTAGCCTACGAGCAGTACTTC
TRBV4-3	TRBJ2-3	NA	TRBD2	CASSQDRASGVDTQYF	TGCGCCAGCAGCCAAGATCGGGCTAGCGGGGTCGATACGCAGTATTTT
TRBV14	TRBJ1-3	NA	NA	CASSLNRGSGNTIYF	TGTGCCAGCAGCCTCAACCGGGGATCTGGAAACACCATATATTTT
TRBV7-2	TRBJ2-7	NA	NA	CASSSRLGAYEQYF	TGTGCCAGCTCCTCCCGACTGGGGGCCTACGAGCAGTACTTC
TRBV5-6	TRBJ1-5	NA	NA	CASSLRGGKLNQPQHF	TGTGCCAGCAGCTTGCGGGGGGGGAAACTAAATCAGCCCCAGCATTTT
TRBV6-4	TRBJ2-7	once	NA	CASSSGSGSRYEQYF	TGTGCCAGCAGCTCGGGAAGCGGGTCGCGCTACGAGCAGTACTTC
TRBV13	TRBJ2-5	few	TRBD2	CASSLQGGSETQYF	TGTGCCAGCAGCTTACAGGGCGGGAGCGAGACCCAGTACTTC
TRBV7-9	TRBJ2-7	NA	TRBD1	CASSYRQGGPREQYF	TGTGCCAGCAGCTACAGACAGGGGGGCCCCAGAGAGCAGTACTTC
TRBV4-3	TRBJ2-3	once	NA	CASSQEARSGPRDTQYF	TGCGCCAGCAGCCAAGAGGCCAGGTCGGGGCCTCGTGATACGCAGTATTTT
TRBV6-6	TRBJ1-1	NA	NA	CASSPRQIGYTEAFF	TGTGCCAGCAGCCCCCGACAAATCGGGTACACTGAAGCTTTCTTT
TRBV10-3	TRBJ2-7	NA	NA	CAISGGYEQYF	TGTGCCATCAGTGGGGGCTACGAGCAGTACTTC
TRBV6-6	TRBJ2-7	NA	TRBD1	CASRWGQGATEQYF	TGTGCCAGCAGGTGGGGACAGGGGGCAACCGAGCAGTACTTC
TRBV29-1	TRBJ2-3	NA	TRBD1	CSESRQGKGTQYF	TGCAGCGAGAGCAGACAGGGGAAGGGTACGCAGTATTTT
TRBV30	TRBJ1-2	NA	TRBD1	CAWSAGGRGGYTF	TGTGCCTGGAGTGCAGGGGGGCGCGGGGGCTACACCTTC
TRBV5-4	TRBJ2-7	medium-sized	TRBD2	CASSLAPGGEQYF	TGTGCCAGCAGCTTGGCCCCGGGGGGGGAGCAGTACTTC
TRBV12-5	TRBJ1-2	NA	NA	CASGNERTLSYTF	TGTGCTAGTGGTAACGAGAGGACTCTTAGCTACACCTTC
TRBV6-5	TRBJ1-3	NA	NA	CASSYLSRSTIYF	TGTGCCAGCAGTTATCTGAGCCGGTCAACCATATATTTT
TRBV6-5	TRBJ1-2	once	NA	CASSRMGEDGYTF	TGTGCCAGCAGCCGTATGGGAGAGGATGGCTACACCTTC
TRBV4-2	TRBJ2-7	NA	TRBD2	CASSQTSGSFEVEQYF	TGTGCCAGCAGCCAGACTAGCGGGTCCTTCGAAGTCGAGCAGTACTTC
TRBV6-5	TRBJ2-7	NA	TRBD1	CASSRQGSYEQYF	TGTGCCAGCAGTCGACAGGGATCCTACGAGCAGTACTTC
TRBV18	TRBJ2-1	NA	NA	CASPPKRGGNEQFF	TGTGCCAGCCCACCCAAGAGGGGCGGTAATGAGCAGTTCTTC
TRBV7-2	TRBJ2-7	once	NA	CASSYYAAGTRQYF	TGTGCCAGCAGCTATTATGCGGCAGGGACTCGGCAGTACTTC
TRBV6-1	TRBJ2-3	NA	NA	CASSAGHQGSRDTQYF	TGTGCCAGCAGTGCGGGACATCAGGGGTCGAGAGATACGCAGTATTTT
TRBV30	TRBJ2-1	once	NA	CASHRGTDKQFF	TGTGCCTCGCACCGAGGGACGGACAAGCAGTTCTTC
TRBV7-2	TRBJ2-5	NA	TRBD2	CASSSRGRLAGGPETQYF	TGTGCCAGCAGCTCGAGGGGGAGACTAGCGGGGGGCCCCGAGACCCAGTACTTC
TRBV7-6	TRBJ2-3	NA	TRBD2	CASSPSPSGGADTQYF	TGTGCCAGCAGCCCGAGCCCTAGCGGGGGAGCAGATACGCAGTATTTT
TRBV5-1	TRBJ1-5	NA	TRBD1	CASSYSDRFNQPQHF	TGCGCCAGCAGCTATTCGGACAGGTTCAATCAGCCCCAGCATTTT
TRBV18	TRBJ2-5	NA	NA	CASSPPRQGPETQYF	TGTGCCAGCTCACCACCGCGTCAGGGCCCGGAGACCCAGTACTTC